Listed below are T cell receptor beta chains from one sample, sequenced in a study of blood T cell repertoires in COVID-19. Generated by immunoSEQ multiplex PCR, the TCRdb table keeps only in-frame clones and is missing some. The data hold tens of thousands of clones, with more than 75% observed a single time. Sequenced sample: peripheral blood. These receptors all come from a human donor in a cohort sampled during active COVID-19. Both conserved end residues are part of each CDR3. The order of the fields is CDR3 length, V gene, D gene, clone size, J gene, CDR3 protein, CDR3 DNA. D genes are given only for firm matches. Clone size is stated in some rows and not others, as once, few, many or a class when expanded.

14	TRBV11-3	-	-	TRBJ1-3	CASSFGTTGNTIYF	TGTGCCAGCAGCTTTGGGACAACTGGAAACACCATATATTTT
14	TRBV19	-	once	TRBJ2-1	CARPRGPYYNEQFF	TGTGCCAGACCAAGAGGGCCCTACTACAATGAGCAGTTCTTC
12	TRBV30	-	medium-sized	TRBJ2-7	CAWTKRNYEQYF	TGTGCCTGGACTAAGAGAAACTACGAGCAGTACTTC
14	TRBV27	TRBD1	-	TRBJ1-2	CASSLSRGQRGYTF	TGTGCCAGCAGTTTAAGTAGGGGGCAGAGGGGCTACACCTTC
15	TRBV27	-	-	TRBJ2-5	CASSFYSGAQETQYF	TGTGCCAGCAGTTTCTACAGCGGAGCGCAAGAGACCCAGTACTTC
14	TRBV19	-	-	TRBJ2-1	CASSRAGLGNEQFF	TGTGCCAGTAGTAGGGCGGGGTTGGGCAATGAGCAGTTCTTC
16	TRBV7-9	TRBD1	-	TRBJ2-3	CASSLDGGQGRDTQYF	TGTGCCAGCAGCTTAGATGGCGGACAGGGGAGAGATACGCAGTATTTT
14	TRBV29-1	TRBD2	-	TRBJ2-1	CSDITSGGVREQFF	TGCAGCGATATTACTAGCGGGGGGGTTAGGGAGCAGTTCTTC
12	TRBV2	TRBD1	-	TRBJ2-3	CASSQDRRKQYF	TGTGCCAGCAGTCAGGACAGGAGGAAGCAGTATTTT
14	TRBV19	-	few	TRBJ2-2	CASKKAGAVGELFF	TGTGCCAGCAAAAAAGCAGGGGCGGTCGGGGAGCTGTTTTTT
16	TRBV18	TRBD1	once	TRBJ2-3	CASSPPLTGGKDTQYF	TGTGCCAGCTCACCACCGTTGACAGGGGGTAAAGATACGCAGTATTTT
13	TRBV5-4	-	-	TRBJ2-3	CASSSRTGDTQYF	TGTGCCAGCAGCTCCCGGACTGGAGATACGCAGTATTTT
13	TRBV12-3/TRBV12-4	-	-	TRBJ2-5	CASSFLSRETQYF	TGTGCCAGCAGTTTTCTGAGCCGGGAGACCCAGTACTTC
15	TRBV7-9	-	-	TRBJ2-3	CASSPPGGRVDTQYF	TGTGCCAGCAGCCCCCCCGGGGGGCGGGTAGATACGCAGTATTTT
14	TRBV15	-	-	TRBJ2-5	CATSGKTGSETQYF	TGTGCCACCAGCGGAAAAACAGGGAGCGAGACCCAGTACTTC
15	TRBV6-5	-	few	TRBJ1-5	CASSPLDRSNQPQHF	TGTGCCAGCAGTCCCCTAGACAGGAGCAATCAGCCCCAGCATTTT
17	TRBV6-1	TRBD2	-	TRBJ2-1	CASSEAGRISGGPQKFF	TGTGCCAGCAGTGAAGCCGGGAGGATATCGGGGGGGCCACAAAAGTTCTTC
14	TRBV7-6	-	-	TRBJ2-2	CASSLYKNTGELFF	TGTGCCAGCAGCTTATACAAGAACACCGGGGAGCTGTTTTTT
15	TRBV6-1	TRBD2	-	TRBJ2-3	CASSDSGGVTDTQYF	TGTGCCAGCAGTGATAGCGGGGGGGTCACAGATACGCAGTATTTT
13	TRBV15	-	many	TRBJ1-2	CATSRDQGYGYTF	TGTGCCACCAGCAGAGATCAGGGTTATGGCTACACCTTC
13	TRBV6-5	TRBD1	-	TRBJ1-2	CASTRQGAGGYTF	TGTGCCAGCACCAGACAGGGGGCAGGTGGCTACACCTTC
15	TRBV18	-	-	TRBJ1-2	CASSPGRQESYGYTF	TGTGCCAGCTCCCCCGGGAGGCAGGAGAGCTATGGCTACACCTTC
16	TRBV7-6	TRBD1	-	TRBJ2-5	CASSSQTGVVKETQYF	TGTGCCAGCAGCTCCCAAACAGGGGTCGTTAAAGAGACCCAGTACTTC
13	TRBV11-3	TRBD2	-	TRBJ2-5	CASSNSGEETQYF	TGTGCCAGCAGTAATAGCGGGGAAGAGACCCAGTACTTC
13	TRBV19	TRBD1	-	TRBJ2-5	CASSRTGGETQYF	TGTGCCAGTAGTCGGACAGGGGGCGAGACCCAGTACTTC
16	TRBV27	TRBD1	-	TRBJ1-1	CASSLEGTGRSAEAFF	TGTGCCAGCAGTTTAGAGGGGACAGGAAGGAGCGCTGAAGCTTTCTTT
14	TRBV5-1	-	-	TRBJ1-1	CASSFGRGGTEAFF	TGCGCCAGCAGTTTTGGAAGGGGAGGGACTGAAGCTTTCTTT
19	TRBV13	-	-	TRBJ1-3	CASSLRRRSRRSSGNTIYF	TGTGCCAGCAGCTTAAGGCGAAGATCGAGGCGAAGCTCTGGAAACACCATATATTTT
16	TRBV19	-	-	TRBJ2-5	CASSLTVRRGPETQYF	TGTGCCAGTAGTCTGACTGTTCGCCGAGGGCCAGAGACCCAGTACTTC
14	TRBV18	-	few	TRBJ2-5	CASSPQELQETQYF	TGTGCCAGCTCACCTCAAGAGCTCCAAGAGACCCAGTACTTC
13	TRBV5-1	TRBD2	-	TRBJ2-5	CASSLGLEETQYF	TGCGCCAGCAGCCTGGGACTAGAAGAGACCCAGTACTTC
15	TRBV11-3	-	-	TRBJ2-3	CASSFKAGVIDTQYF	TGTGCCAGCAGCTTCAAGGCAGGGGTTATAGATACGCAGTATTTT
13	TRBV18	-	-	TRBJ1-4	CASSTFRGEKLFF	TGTGCCAGCTCGACTTTCCGGGGGGAAAAACTGTTTTTT
16	TRBV7-2	-	-	TRBJ1-4	CASSLQRGGEGEKLFF	TGTGCCAGCAGCTTACAGCGGGGGGGGGAAGGTGAAAAACTGTTTTTT
14	TRBV2	-	once	TRBJ1-4	CASSEGATNEKLFF	TGTGCCAGCAGTGAAGGCGCAACTAATGAAAAACTGTTTTTT
16	TRBV5-1	TRBD2	-	TRBJ2-3	CASSSTLAGLGDTQYF	TGCGCCAGCAGCTCCACTCTAGCGGGGCTGGGGGATACGCAGTATTTT
11	TRBV11-2	-	-	TRBJ2-1	CASSLSREQFF	TGTGCCAGCAGCTTGAGTCGGGAGCAGTTCTTC
13	TRBV5-1	TRBD1	-	TRBJ1-1	CASSLGWDREPFF	TGCGCCAGCAGCTTGGGGTGGGACAGGGAACCTTTCTTT
13	TRBV11-2	-	-	TRBJ2-3	CASSFKGTDTQYF	TGTGCCAGCAGCTTTAAGGGGACAGATACGCAGTATTTT
14	TRBV19	TRBD1	-	TRBJ2-1	CASNRDRFFYEQFF	TGTGCCAGTAACCGGGACAGGTTCTTTTATGAGCAGTTCTTC
14	TRBV14	TRBD1	-	TRBJ2-7	CASSYAGGSYEQYF	TGTGCCAGCAGCTACGCAGGGGGTTCCTACGAGCAGTACTTC
13	TRBV5-8	TRBD1	-	TRBJ1-4	CASSFNRGEKLFF	TGTGCCAGCAGCTTCAACAGGGGTGAAAAACTGTTTTTT
14	TRBV30	-	-	TRBJ1-4	CAWSYTGLDEKLFF	TGTGCCTGGAGTTACACAGGCTTGGATGAAAAACTGTTTTTT
15	TRBV6-5	-	-	TRBJ2-3	CASSYSARSTDTQYF	TGTGCCAGCAGTTACTCGGCTAGAAGCACAGATACGCAGTATTTT
12	TRBV19	-	-	TRBJ2-3	CASSRSLDTQYF	TGTGCCAGTAGTCGTAGTCTGGATACGCAGTATTTT
12	TRBV5-6	-	-	TRBJ1-2	CASSFGGDGYTF	TGTGCCAGCAGCTTTGGAGGGGATGGCTACACCTTC
14	TRBV11-2	-	-	TRBJ2-2	CASSLAGVSGELFF	TGTGCCAGCAGCTTAGCAGGGGTATCGGGGGAGCTGTTTTTT
13	TRBV12-5	-	-	TRBJ1-2	CASGLETVYGYTF	TGTGCTAGTGGTTTGGAGACAGTCTATGGCTACACCTTC
16	TRBV6-5	-	-	TRBJ1-3	CASSYSNQGTGNTIYF	TGTGCCAGCAGTTACTCGAATCAGGGGACTGGAAACACCATATATTTT
15	TRBV7-8	TRBD1	few	TRBJ2-7	CASSPRQGTVHEQYF	TGTGCCAGCAGCCCCAGACAGGGGACGGTACACGAGCAGTACTTC
15	TRBV6-5	-	-	TRBJ2-4	CASSSTGLAKNIQYF	TGTGCCAGCAGCTCCACAGGCCTAGCCAAAAACATTCAGTACTTC
14	TRBV29-1	-	-	TRBJ2-3	CSVEREGGADTQYF	TGCAGCGTTGAAAGGGAGGGGGGGGCAGATACGCAGTATTTT
14	TRBV19	TRBD1	once	TRBJ2-7	CASSMRTGQSEQYF	TGTGCCAGTAGTATGAGGACAGGGCAATCCGAGCAGTACTTC
13	TRBV2	TRBD1	-	TRBJ1-2	CASSGGTGFGYTF	TGTGCCAGCAGTGGCGGGACAGGGTTTGGCTACACCTTC
14	TRBV5-1	-	-	TRBJ1-6	CASSFDRYQSPLHF	TGCGCCAGCAGCTTTGACAGATACCAATCACCCCTCCACTTT